Each of the 3 T cell receptor beta chains below was sequenced from the same sample in a study of shared clonotypes between healthy human individuals. TCRdb's table, derived via immunoSEQ multiplex PCR, lists solely in-frame clones and lacks some. Of 2 million to 2.5 million clones listed, around 95% are singletons. The sample taken for sequencing was naive CD4+ T cells sorted from blood. Subset in this sample: CD45RA+ positively selected. Receptor source: a man between 18 and 35 years old in good health.

DNA for the CDR3: TGTGCCAGCAGTACAGGGGGCCTTGACTATGGCTACACCTTC. Its translation is CASSTGGLDYGYTF. The chain has TRBV28 and TRBJ1-2; 9 nucleotides match TRBD1. V gave up 5 bases and J gave up 3 bases; unmatched junction bases: 4. From germline, CDR1 is MDHEN and CDR2 SYDVKM. The CDR3 runs to 14 residues.

The J gene is TRBJ2-2, the V gene TRBV7-8, with D tentatively TRBD1 or TRBD2 (5 bases each). In germline, CDR1 is SGHVS, CDR2 FQNEAQ. This CDR3 contains 17 residues. Trimming shortened V by 1 base and J by 1 base, and 13 bases separated the two germline ends. The CDR3 spells CASSLVPGRMNTGELFF. Written as DNA, the CDR3 is TGTGCCAGCAGCTTAGTCCCGGGACGAATGAACACCGGGGAGCTGTTTTTT.

The V gene is TRBV11-1, the J gene TRBJ2-3; TRBD2 matches at 13 bases. The CDR3 has 16 residues. CDR1 is SGHAT and CDR2 is FQDESV in the germline V gene (reference sequence). The ends lost 6 bases at V and 1 base at J; junction bases unmatched: 4. Here the CDR3 reads CASRFGLAGGTDTQYF. The DNA of the CDR3 is TGTGCCAGCAGGTTCGGACTAGCGGGGGGCACAGATACGCAGTATTTT.